In its sample, the clone carrying this T cell receptor (beta chain) was seen many times. Its antigen remains unidentified. The data were taken from a study of T cells in Graves' hyperthyroidism and ophthalmopathy. Study-level points and caveats: Within blood appeared most thyroid clonotypes that had expanded above 0.001.

With duration under 3 months, ophthalmopathy was active: Clinical Activity Score at least 3, NOSPECS at least 4. RNA transcripts served as the template for amplifying TCR beta CDR3 regions. HTBI primers were the set used in a first-round RT-PCR of the TCR CDR3. From the multiplex PCR reads, TCRdb called clonotypes with MiXCR, one entry per CDR3 protein. The sample records hundreds of thousands of distinct CDR3 sequences, nearly 20% being singletons. Germline V gene data show CDR1 as MDHEN and CDR2 as SYDVKM. V lost 5 bases, J lost 1 base, and 26 bases lay in between. CDR3 length: 19 amino acids. This sequence originates from a man aged 40-50 years with Graves' ophthalmopathy. Sequenced material: blood. V usage is TRBV28 and J usage is TRBJ1-2, with D tentatively TRBD1 (6 bases). As DNA, the CDR3 is TGTGCCAGCAGTCCCTATCAACCCGGGACAAGAAATCTTAACTATGGCTACACCTTC. Translating it yields CASSPYQPGTRNLNYGYTF.